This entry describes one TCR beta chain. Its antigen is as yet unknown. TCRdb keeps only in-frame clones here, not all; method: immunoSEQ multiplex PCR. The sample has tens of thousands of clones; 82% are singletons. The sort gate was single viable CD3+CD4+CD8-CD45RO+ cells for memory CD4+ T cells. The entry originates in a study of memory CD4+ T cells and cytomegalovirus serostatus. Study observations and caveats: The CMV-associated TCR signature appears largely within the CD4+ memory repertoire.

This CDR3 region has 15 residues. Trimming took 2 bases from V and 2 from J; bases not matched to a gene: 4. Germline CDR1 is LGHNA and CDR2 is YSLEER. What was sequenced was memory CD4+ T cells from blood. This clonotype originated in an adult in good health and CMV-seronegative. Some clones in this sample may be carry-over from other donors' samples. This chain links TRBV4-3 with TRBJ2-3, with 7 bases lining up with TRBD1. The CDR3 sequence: CASSQKQGLTDTQYF. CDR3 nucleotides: TGCGCCAGCAGCCAAAAACAGGGGCTCACAGATACGCAGTATTTT.